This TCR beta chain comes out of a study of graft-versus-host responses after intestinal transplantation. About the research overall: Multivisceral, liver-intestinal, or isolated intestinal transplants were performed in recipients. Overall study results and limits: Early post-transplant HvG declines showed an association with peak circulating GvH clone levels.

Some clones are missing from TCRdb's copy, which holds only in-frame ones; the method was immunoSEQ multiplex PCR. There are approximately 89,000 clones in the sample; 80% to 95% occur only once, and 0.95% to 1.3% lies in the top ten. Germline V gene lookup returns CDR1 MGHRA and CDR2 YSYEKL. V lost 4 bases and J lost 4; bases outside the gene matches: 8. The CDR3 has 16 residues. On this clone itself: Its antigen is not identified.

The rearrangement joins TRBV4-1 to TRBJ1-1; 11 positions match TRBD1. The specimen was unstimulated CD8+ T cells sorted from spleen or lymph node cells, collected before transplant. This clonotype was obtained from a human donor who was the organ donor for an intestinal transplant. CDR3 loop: CASSPAGQGGFTEAFF. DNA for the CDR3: TGCGCCAGCAGCCCCGCGGGACAGGGGGGATTCACTGAAGCTTTCTTT.